The present T cell receptor (beta chain) was sequenced within a study of blood T cell repertoires in COVID-19 (TCRdb year 2020). Looking at the study overall: Collaborator samples came from the United States, Italy and Spain and covered acute and convalescent phases of COVID-19. The prospective study material was composed of cDNA or gDNA derived from T cells, B-cell-depleted T cells, or PBMCs. The dataset comprised deeply sampled blood TCRbeta repertoires from subjects exposed to, actively infected with, or recovered from COVID-19. The repertoires were released in a freely available public database intended as a resource for research on the immune response to SARS-CoV-2. The samples were drawn from two sources: the first 160 participants of the ongoing ImmuneRACE study, and over 1,000 subjects contributed by 6 global collaborators. Nearly every sample came with metadata listing a de-identified subject ID, COVID-19 status, age in years and sex. Where available, HLA class I and class II types were obtained from metadata supplied by the sample provider rather than from assay-based typing.

The immunoSEQ Assay, a bias-controlled multiplex PCR, was used to amplify TCRbeta CDR3 regions from genomic DNA. On the authors' methods: Nucleated cell counts per sample were estimated from amplification of reference gene primers within the assay. To quantify the absolute abundance of each unique TCRbeta CDR3 rearrangement, sequence reads were collapsed and filtered. For each sample, productive Simpson clonality was calculated by taking the square root of Simpson's diversity index across productive rearrangements. What TCRdb holds here is the immuneACCESS table cut down to in-frame rearrangements. Part of the clones is not present; checked against another copy, under half of the missing clones reflect an unresolved V gene, and the others are unexplained. Clone size and the V and J calls come from that table; the DNA yielded D and trimming. The sample contains fewer than 200,000 clones, around 80% of them found a single time. The top ten clonotypes cover over 9.5% of the sample.

The research as a whole found: Clinical and demographic metadata were provided uncurated, with the amount varying by source and participant.

Participants in the prospective study were enrolled through a virtual design, were aged about 18 to 90 years, and lived in roughly 24 United States geographic areas. To assign participants to cohorts, the prospective study relied on clinical history that participants themselves reported in a screening survey and a study questionnaire. ImmuneRACE Cohort 3 recovered participants were defined by two consecutive negative NP/OP PCR tests, healthcare professional clearance, or symptom resolution. Each participant in the prospective study had whole blood, serum and a nasopharyngeal or oropharyngeal swab collected by mobile phlebotomists. Participants in the prospective study had the option to provide additional blood draws and questionnaires over a roughly two-month period. Before DNA extraction, blood samples from the prospective study were shipped at room temperature or frozen. The germline V gene supplies CDR1 SGHRS and CDR2 YFSETQ. Taken from cysteine to phenylalanine, the CDR3 has 15 residues. Only the CDR3 DNA is retained, 45 bases long and in frame from the first base. Trimming takes 5 bases off V and 0 bases off J; junction bases not matched to a gene: 6.

This clone was observed a few times. The antigen it recognizes is unknown. Base qualities are not recorded, but no much larger clone differs from it by a single base. This sequence originates from a man aged 50 or older who had recovered from COVID-19. Sequenced material: PBMCs or T cells enriched from blood (not recorded which). Recombination joined TRBV5-1 with TRBJ2-3, with 7 central nucleotides matching TRBD1. The CDR3 protein: CASSGQDSSTDTQYF. Read as DNA, the sequence is TGCGCCAGCAGTGGACAGGACAGTAGCACAGATACGCAGTATTTT. This CDR3, with the reference TRBV5-1 and TRBJ2-3 proteins standing in past its ends, gives the full variable domain KAGVTQTPRYLIKTRGQQVTLSCSPISGHRSVSWYQQTPGQGLQFLFEYFSETQRNKGNFPGRFSGRQFSNSRSEMNVSTLELGDSALYLCASSGQDSSTDTQYFGPGTRLTVL.